This T cell receptor beta chain was documented in a study of T cell responses to AZD1222 COVID-19 vaccine. Clones were read by immunoSEQ multiplex PCR, and TCRdb kept only the in-frame ones, dropping some. The data show around 100,000 clones, less than 85% seen once. This clone appeared once. The antigen remains undetermined. Regarding the study as a whole: Repertoire collection took place solely once the T cell response had peaked. At study baseline, merely five or six AZD1222 recipients were seropositive. Recipients of two AZD1222 doses showed rising Spike-specific TCR breadth and depth. Clonal diversity was possibly underestimated, and the donors were mostly white British, with more females.

V lost 1 base and J lost 0; bases outside the gene matches: 5. The CDR3 extends over 16 amino acids. Germline CDR1 reads MRHNA; CDR2 reads SNTAGT. J is TRBJ1-2 and V is TRBV6-4; TRBD1 matches 7 bases. Sequenced material: peripheral blood, taken 28 days after the second AZD1222 dose. This TCR came from an adult who received the AZD1222 COVID-19 vaccine. CDR3 sequence (DNA): TGTGCCAGCAGTGACTGGGCCGGGACAGCTAACTATGGCTACACCTTC. Its translation is CASSDWAGTANYGYTF.